The 32 T cell receptor beta chains given below trace back to one sample, sequenced in a study of T cells in narcolepsy. Here immunoSEQ multiplex PCR was the method, and the copy in TCRdb shows in-frame clones only, minus some. The sample carries under 35,000 clones, 83% recorded once. The sequencing sample was made of CD45RA- memory CD4+ T cells from PBMCs. Source of these receptors: a human donor with narcolepsy.

This clone occurred once. This sequence joins TRBV18 and TRBJ1-1; unclear D gene. V lost 0 bases, J lost 1 base, and 9 bases lay in between. CDR1 and CDR2 (germline): KGHSH, LQKENI. This CDR3 spans 15 amino acids. In nucleotides, the CDR3 is TGTGCCAGCTCACCACCGGAGGGTCGGAACACTGAAGCTTTCTTT. As protein: CASSPPEGRNTEAFF.

V usage is TRBV2 and J usage is TRBJ1-2; no firm D call. CDR3 length: 12 residues. The V end lost 1 base, the J end lost 4 bases, and 4 bases lay between the germline ends. The germline V gene has CDR1 SNHLY and CDR2 FYNNEI. CDR3 sequence reads: CASSEGAYGYTF. DNA for the CDR3: TGTGCCAGCAGTGAAGGGGCCTATGGCTACACCTTC. Full variable domain (outside the CDR3, taken from reference TRBV2 and TRBJ1-2): EPEVTQTPSHQVTQMGQEVILRCVPISNHLYFYWYRQILGQKVEFLVSFYNNEISEKSEIFDDQFSVERPDGSNFTLKIRSTKLEDSAMYFCASSEGAYGYTFGSGTRLTVV.

The rearrangement uses TRBV7-2 and TRBJ2-2; unclear D gene. The CDR3 totals 13 residues. Trimming cost V 2 bases and J 6 bases, with 7 bases left between them. Per the germline V gene, CDR1 is SGHTA and CDR2 is FQGNSA. The CDR3 protein is CASSLSWAGELFF. The CDR3 coding sequence is TGTGCCAGCAGCTTAAGTTGGGCCGGGGAGCTGTTTTTT.

V usage is TRBV28 and J usage is TRBJ2-1, with TRBD1 matching over 8 bases. The CDR3 is 14 residues long. Looked up from germline, CDR1 is MDHEN and CDR2 is SYDVKM. V trimming: 5 bases; J trimming: 9 bases; junction bases outside the gene matches: 9. This chain's CDR3 is CASSAGTGYREQFF. In DNA form, the CDR3 reads TGTGCCAGCAGTGCCGGGACAGGCTATCGTGAGCAGTTCTTC.

This clone has a handful of counts. The J gene is TRBJ2-1, the V gene TRBV5-4; D perhaps matches TRBD1 (6 bases). V lost 0 bases and J lost 1, with 8 bases in between. CDR3 size: 15 residues. The germline V gene encodes CDR1 SGHNT and CDR2 YYREEE (reference sequence). CDR3 amino acids: CASSLGQGSYNEQFF. CDR3 coding DNA: TGTGCCAGCAGCTTGGGCCAGGGGTCCTACAATGAGCAGTTCTTC. The variable domain in full, completed from reference TRBV5-4 and TRBJ2-1, reads ETGVTQSPTHLIKTRGQQVTLRCSSQSGHNTVSWYQQALGQGPQFIFQYYREEENGRGNFPPRFSGLQFPNYSSELNVNALELDDSALYLCASSLGQGSYNEQFFGPGTRLTVL.

The J gene is TRBJ2-3, the V gene TRBV30, with D unresolved. CDR3 length: 11 amino acids. CDR1 is GTSNPN, CDR2 SVGIG, per germline (reference sequence). V lost 4 bases and J lost 7, with 9 bases in between. CDR3 sequence: CAWMPSNTQYF. CDR3 nucleotides: TGTGCCTGGATGCCGTCAAATACGCAGTATTTT.

The chain recombines TRBV11-2 with TRBJ2-2; 10 bases match TRBD1. This CDR3 has 16 amino acids. From germline, CDR1 is SGHAT and CDR2 FQNNGV. Trimming cost V 5 bases and J 4 bases; bases outside gene matches: 7. CDR3: CASSADRGRSTGELFF. The CDR3 nucleotides are TGTGCCAGCAGCGCAGACAGGGGGCGCAGCACCGGGGAGCTGTTTTTT.

This clone was detected a few times. The CDR3, as DNA: TGCGCCAGCAGCCAAGGGTCCAGGGTCCGAGGGACCGGGGAGCTGTTTTTT. It translates to CASSQGSRVRGTGELFF. This chain joins TRBV4-3 and TRBJ2-2; D tentatively fits TRBD1 or TRBD2 (5 bases each). V lost 1 base to trimming and J lost 5 bases, with 17 bases between them. The germline gives CDR1 LGHNA, CDR2 YSLEER. This CDR3 has 17 residues.

The chain couples TRBV9 to TRBJ2-7; D is perhaps TRBD1 or TRBD2 (5 bases each). The CDR3 runs to 14 residues. From germline, CDR1 is SGDLS and CDR2 YYNGEE. V was shortened by 4 bases and J by 5 bases, with 16 bases between the two germline ends. The CDR3 DNA reads as TGTGCCAGCAGCCCACCGGGGACGGGGAACGAGCAGTACTTC. Its translation is CASSPPGTGNEQYF.

The V and J genes are TRBV30 and TRBJ1-1; 9 bases fit TRBD1. Per germline, CDR1 GTSNPN and CDR2 SVGIG (reference sequence). The CDR3 spans 14 residues. With 1 base clipped from V and 3 bases from J, the junction kept 3 bases outside the gene matches. This CDR3 reads CAWSARTGDTEAFF. In nucleotides, the CDR3 is TGTGCCTGGAGTGCTCGGACAGGGGACACTGAAGCTTTCTTT.

The rearrangement uses TRBV4-2 and TRBJ2-5; possibly TRBD1 or TRBD2 for D (6 bases each). The V end was cut by 3 bases, the J end by 0 bases, with 8 bases between. Germline CDR1 LGHNA, CDR2 YNFKEQ. The CDR3 runs 14 residues. For the CDR3, the DNA is TGTGCCAGCAGCCAGCGGGACAACCAAGAGACCCAGTACTTC. It yields the protein CASSQRDNQETQYF.

This clone turned up a few times. V gene TRBV19 combines with J gene TRBJ2-7; no clear D. CDR3 length: 11 amino acids. Trimming took 4 bases from V and 0 from J, leaving 1 base between them. The germline gives CDR1 LNHDA, CDR2 SQIVND (reference sequence). In nucleotides, the CDR3 is TGTGCCAGTAGTAGCTCCTACGAGCAGTACTTC. Its protein product is CASSSSYEQYF. The full variable domain, completed using reference TRBV19 and TRBJ2-7, is DGGITQSPKYLFRKEGQNVTLSCEQNLNHDAMYWYRQDPGQGLRLIYYSQIVNDFQKGDIAEGYSVSREKKESFPLTVTSAQKNPTAFYLCASSSSYEQYFGPGTRLTVT.

The rearrangement links TRBV12-5 to TRBJ2-7; no firm D call. Trimming took 6 bases from V and 0 from J, leaving 9 bases between them. The CDR3 contains 13 residues. Germline CDR1 is LGHNT and CDR2 is FRNRAP. CDR3 protein: CASGPKSSYEQYF. The CDR3 DNA reads TGTGCTAGTGGACCGAAAAGCTCCTACGAGCAGTACTTC.

This clone was seen only a few times. V is TRBV7-9 and J is TRBJ1-1; D gene unclear. The germline CDR1 and CDR2 sequences are SEHNR and FQNEAQ (reference sequence). The CDR3 runs 11 residues. V was trimmed by 3 bases and J by 6 bases, leaving 5 bases between them. The CDR3 loop is CASSFLSEAFF. In nucleotides, the CDR3 is TGTGCCAGCAGCTTCCTATCTGAAGCTTTCTTT.

This rearrangement joins TRBV2 to TRBJ1-5; 8 bases are shared with TRBD1. Germline V gene lookup returns CDR1 SNHLY and CDR2 FYNNEI. After removal of 5 bases from V and 0 bases from J, the junction contained 9 bases not matched to a gene. The CDR3 totals 17 residues. Here the CDR3 reads CASSLTTGVGSNQPQHF. CDR3 nucleotides: TGTGCCAGCAGTCTTACGACAGGGGTCGGTAGCAATCAGCCCCAGCATTTT.

This clone has only a few counts. The chain combines TRBV2 with TRBJ1-2; TRBD1 might be the D (6 bases). CDR3 length: 12 residues. The germline CDR1 and CDR2 sequences are SNHLY and FYNNEI. The V and J ends lost 5 bases and 5 bases respectively, with 9 bases between them. Written as DNA, the CDR3 is TGTGCCAGCAGTACCCAGGGGTATGGCTACACCTTC. This encodes CASSTQGYGYTF.

V gene TRBV25-1 combines with J gene TRBJ2-5, with 12 bases identical to TRBD2. The J call may not be correct, given that the DNA end is closer to TRBJ2-7. Germline CDR1 MGHDK, CDR2 SYGVNS. The CDR3 is made up of 16 amino acids. Here the CDR3 reads CASSDRLAGAPYEQYF. DNA of the CDR3: TGTGCCAGCAGTGACCGACTAGCGGGGGCTCCCTACGAGCAGTACTTC.

This clone was picked up one time. The V gene is TRBV6-1, the J gene TRBJ2-1; D is ambiguous. Germline V lookup: CDR1 MNHNS, CDR2 SASEGT. The ends were cut back, 2 bases at V and 7 bases at J, with 12 bases in the middle. The CDR3 contains 14 residues. As DNA, the CDR3 is TGTGCCAGCAGTGAAAAGTGGGCCGGGAATGAGCAGTTCTTC. Its protein product is CASSEKWAGNEQFF.

The J gene is TRBJ2-7, the V gene TRBV7-2; 8 nucleotides agree with TRBD1. CDR1 and CDR2 (germline): SGHTA, FQGNSA. V lost 5 bases, J lost 5 bases, and 5 bases stayed unmatched. This CDR3 region has 13 residues. CDR3 DNA sequence: TGTGCCAGCAGCACAGGGGGTAGAAACGAGCAGTACTTC. Its protein is CASSTGGRNEQYF.

The chain recombines TRBV6-5 with TRBJ2-2; TRBD1 agrees at 7 bases. CDR3 length: 15 amino acids. V was clipped by 5 bases and J by 7 bases; unmatched bases: 10. Germline assignment: CDR1 MNHEY and CDR2 SVGAGI. CDR3 loop: CASSPNRGGGGELFF. CDR3 in DNA: TGTGCCAGCAGTCCGAACAGGGGCGGAGGCGGGGAGCTGTTTTTT.

V is TRBV2 and J is TRBJ1-2; D is ambiguous. V dropped 6 bases and J dropped 5 bases, with 16 bases sitting between them. The length of the CDR3 is 14 residues. Germline CDR1 SNHLY, CDR2 FYNNEI. The CDR3 protein is CASRRAGGQYGYTF. CDR3 in DNA: TGTGCCAGCAGGAGGGCGGGCGGTCAATATGGCTACACCTTC.

In its sample, this clone was seen once. CDR3 coding DNA: TGTGCCAGCAGCTTAAATCCCGTGGGATCTGGAAACACCATATATTTT. Protein: CASSLNPVGSGNTIYF. The gene calls are TRBV11-2 and TRBJ1-3; D gene unclear. Per the germline V gene, CDR1 is SGHAT and CDR2 is FQNNGV. There are 16 residues in the CDR3. V was cut by 2 bases and J by 1 base, with 12 bases left in between.

This clone has only a few counts. This sample includes further DNA sequences coding for the same CDR3. The J gene is TRBJ1-6, the V gene TRBV6-5, with D hard to call. The germline CDR1 and CDR2 sequences are MNHEY and SVGAGI. V dropped 2 bases and J dropped 7 bases, with 3 bases sitting between them. CDR3 length: 12 residues. CDR3 sequence reads: CASSYQNSPLHF. CDR3 sequence (DNA): TGTGCCAGCAGTTACCAAAATTCACCCCTCCACTTT.

The chain recombines TRBV5-1 with TRBJ2-1; no clear D. The CDR3 sequence is 15 residues long. The ends were cut back, 3 bases at V and 9 bases at J, with 19 bases in the middle. CDR1 is SGHRS, CDR2 YFSETQ, per germline. CDR3 DNA sequence: TGCGCCAGCAGCTACGGTTCCAACTTACCCGGTGAGCAGTTCTTC. It is translated as CASSYGSNLPGEQFF.

V usage is TRBV5-5 and J usage is TRBJ1-1; D is possibly TRBD1 (6 bases). V lost 4 bases and J lost 3, with 13 bases in between. The CDR3 loop spans 14 amino acids. Germline CDR1 is SGHKS and CDR2 is YYEKEE (reference sequence). CDR3 nucleotide sequence: TGTGCCAGCAGCGTACAGGGTTGGGACACTGAAGCTTTCTTT. Translation: CASSVQGWDTEAFF.

This sequence joins TRBV11-2 and TRBJ1-1; no firm D call. The CDR3 length is 17 residues. The V gene lost 5 bases and the J gene lost 3 bases, with 22 bases spanning the gap. In germline, CDR1 is SGHAT, CDR2 FQNNGV. CDR3 nucleotides: TGTGCCAGCAGCCAGCTTTCCGGGTCTCCAAGGGACACTGAAGCTTTCTTT. Translation gives CASSQLSGSPRDTEAFF.

The chain couples TRBV5-1 to TRBJ2-1, with 7 bases lining up with TRBD1. V was pared by 0 bases and J by 8 bases, with 5 bases of the junction left unmatched. The CDR3 contains 14 residues. Per germline, CDR1 SGHRS and CDR2 YFSETQ. CDR3 in amino acids: CASSLGTGVDEQFF. DNA for the CDR3: TGCGCCAGCAGCTTGGGTACAGGGGTAGATGAGCAGTTCTTC.

This clone has more than one count but fewer than ten. This sequence joins TRBV5-1 and TRBJ1-1; 8 bases line up with TRBD1. The germline gives CDR1 SGHRS, CDR2 YFSETQ. Trimming at V came to 3 bases and at J to 5 bases, leaving 3 bases not matched to a gene. This CDR3 contains 13 residues. The CDR3 region has the DNA TGCGCCAGCAGCTCCAGGGGGCGAACTGAAGCTTTCTTT. Translation gives CASSSRGRTEAFF.

The V call is TRBV10-3, the J call TRBJ1-2; tentatively, D is TRBD1 (6 bases). This CDR3 is built from 13 residues. The V end lost 10 bases, the J end lost 3 bases, and 15 bases lay between the germline ends. Looked up from germline, CDR1 is ENHRY and CDR2 is SYGVKD. CDR3 DNA: TGTGCCACCTATACAGGGAGAGACTATGGCTACACCTTC. This codes for CATYTGRDYGYTF.

The V call is TRBV6-1, the J call TRBJ1-2; D is possibly TRBD1 (6 bases). V was pared by 1 base and J by 4 bases, with 25 bases between. Germline-derived CDR1 and CDR2 are MNHNS and SASEGT. CDR3 length equals 19 residues. The CDR3 coding sequence is TGTGCCAGCAGTGAAGGCCGCGACAGGCCGAATTACTATACCTATGGCTACACCTTC. It is translated as CASSEGRDRPNYYTYGYTF.

This clone was counted only a few times. The rearrangement uses TRBV2 and TRBJ1-5; possibly TRBD1 for D (5 bases). The CDR3 spans 12 residues. V was clipped by 7 bases and J by 7 bases, with 11 bases between them. Looked up from germline, CDR1 is SNHLY and CDR2 is FYNNEI. CDR3 residues: CASKAGRQPQHF. CDR3 DNA: TGTGCCAGCAAGGCAGGGCGGCAGCCCCAGCATTTT.

The V and J genes are TRBV7-2 and TRBJ2-7; 7 positions agree with TRBD1. Germline CDR1 and CDR2: SGHTA and FQGNSA. V dropped 10 bases and J dropped 6; count of bases not matched to a gene: 15. The CDR3 is 14 residues long. In nucleotides, the CDR3 is TGTGCCACCTCCGAACTGCGGACAGGCTCCGAGCAGTACTTC. Its protein product is CATSELRTGSEQYF.